This record covers a single TCR beta chain. The sample comes from a study of untreated major depressive disorder. This table comes from immunoSEQ multiplex PCR, and its TCRdb copy is limited to in-frame clones, with some not included. Here the sample spans about 21,000 clones, approximately 95% being singletons. The CDR3 has 14 residues. Germline CDR1 and CDR2: LGHNA and YNFKEQ. The V gene lost 0 bases and the J gene lost 8 bases, with 13 bases spanning the gap. This TCR came from a young man in good health. The sequenced sample was CD4+ T cells from PBMCs. This rearrangement joins TRBV4-2 to TRBJ1-2; D not certain. CDR3 DNA: TGTGCCAGCAGCCAAGAAGGCTCCGTCGGCGGCTACACCTTC. Its translation: CASSQEGSVGGYTF.